The rows below give T cell receptor beta chains drawn from one sample of a study of patients and donors after allogeneic stem cell transplantation. TCRdb independently ran MiXCR on the RT-PCR reads; one entry per CDR3 protein. Counted here are 800,000 to 1,000,000 distinct CDR3 sequences, roughly 18% occurring once; the ten biggest clones make up roughly 6.4%. The sequenced material came from blood, either unsorted or a sorted T cell fraction (not recorded which). Receptors originate from a human donor who was either an allogeneic HSCT recipient or a stem cell or donor lymphocyte infusion donor (not recorded which). It is not recorded whose cells these are; they may come from a transplant donor. Each CDR3 is given with its conserved first and last residue. A D gene is named only where the DNA matches it firmly. Part of the rows lack a size; the others show once, few, many or a class for expanded clones.

V gene	D gene	clone size	J gene	CDR3 DNA	CDR3 protein
TRBV12-3/TRBV12-4	.	.	TRBJ2-5	TGTGCCAGCAGTTATTACGGACAGTGGGAGACCCAGTACTTC	CASSYYGQWETQYF
TRBV6-1	TRBD2	.	TRBJ2-1	TGTGCCAGCAGCAGAGGACTAGCTGCTGAGCAGTTCTTC	CASSRGLAAEQFF
TRBV12-3/TRBV12-4	TRBD2	few	TRBJ2-1	TGTGCCAGCAGTTTTATGGCGGGAGTCTCCTACAATGAGCAGTTCTTC	CASSFMAGVSYNEQFF
TRBV27	TRBD2	few	TRBJ2-1	TGTGCCAGCAGTTTAACCCCCGGGACTAGCGGCTTGATGAGTGAGCAGTTCTTC	CASSLTPGTSGLMSEQFF
TRBV20-1	.	.	TRBJ1-4	TGCAGTGCTAGAGATCCCGGACTTGGTGGTGAAAAACTGTTTTTT	CSARDPGLGGEKLFF
TRBV19	.	few	TRBJ2-1	TGTGCCAGTAGGCCCGGACCTTACAATGAGCAGTTCTTC	CASRPGPYNEQFF
TRBV6-1	.	.	TRBJ2-5	TGTGCCAGCAGTCAGCGACTAGGCCGGGAGACCCAGTACTTC	CASSQRLGRETQYF
TRBV4-2	.	many	TRBJ2-5	TGTGCCAGCAGCCAAGCTTTTCCGGGATGGGAAGAGACCCAGTACTTC	CASSQAFPGWEETQYF
TRBV11-2	TRBD2	.	TRBJ2-7	TGTGCCAGCAGCTCGTTAGCGGGAAAAGGGGTTGGGTACTTC	CASSSLAGKGVGYF
TRBV10-3	.	.	TRBJ1-5	TGTGCCATCAGTGAGTCACCGACAGGTAGCAATCAGCCCCAGCATTTT	CAISESPTGSNQPQHF
TRBV20-1	.	.	TRBJ1-5	TGCAGTGCTAGAGGAGGGAGTAAGAATCAGCCCCAGCATTTT	CSARGGSKNQPQHF
TRBV24-1	TRBD2	many	TRBJ2-1	TGTGCGACCGTCGGGACTAGCGGGTACAATGAGCAGTTCTTC	CATVGTSGYNEQFF
TRBV9	.	few	TRBJ2-1	TGTGCCAGCAGCGTAGTACCGGGGAGTGTCCACAATGAGCAGTTCTTC	CASSVVPGSVHNEQFF
TRBV20-1	.	.	TRBJ1-4	TGCAGTGCTTCCGGGGGAGATGAAAAACTGTTTTTT	CSASGGDEKLFF
TRBV6-1	.	.	TRBJ1-1	TGTGCCAGCAGGGGATTGGACGGCCCGAACACTGAAGCTTTCTTT	CASRGLDGPNTEAFF
TRBV20-1	.	many	TRBJ2-5	TGCAGTGCTAGCGGCGGCCAAGAGACCCAGTACTTC	CSASGGQETQYF
TRBV12-3/TRBV12-4	.	few	TRBJ2-7	TGTGCCAGCAGCTTGGAGAGGGTGACCCTTCGGCAGTACTTC	CASSLERVTLRQYF
TRBV20-1	.	few	TRBJ2-3	TGCAGTGCTAGAGACGCGGCAGGTAGCACAGATACGCAGTATTTT	CSARDAAGSTDTQYF
TRBV7-9	.	few	TRBJ1-1	TGTGCCAGCAGGTTGGCTTCCCCCCAAGCTTTCTTT	CASRLASPQAFF
TRBV5-3	TRBD1	.	TRBJ2-5	TGTGCCCTGCCCGCTGGAAGAGGGACAGAACAAGAGACCCAGTACTTC	CALPAGRGTEQETQYF
TRBV4-2	.	many	TRBJ1-5	TGTGCCAGCAGCCAAGATACCCAGGGTTCTCAGCCCCAGCATTTT	CASSQDTQGSQPQHF
TRBV28	.	.	TRBJ2-7	TGTGCCAGCAGTTTAGGGGCAGGGTTAACCTACGAGCAGTACTTC	CASSLGAGLTYEQYF
TRBV20-1	TRBD2	.	TRBJ2-3	TGCAGTGCTAGGGACCCAAAGCGGGGGAGAACAGATACGCAGTATTTT	CSARDPKRGRTDTQYF
TRBV6-2/TRBV6-3	.	.	TRBJ2-3	TGTGCCAGCAGTTACAGGCGGGGGCCTCGCACAGATACGCAGTATTTT	CASSYRRGPRTDTQYF
TRBV5-1	TRBD2	.	TRBJ2-1	TGCGCCAGCAGCAGCGGACTAGCGGGGGGCCCGGTGGGGAATGAGCAGTTCTTC	CASSSGLAGGPVGNEQFF
TRBV5-6	TRBD2	.	TRBJ2-1	TGTGCCAGCAGCTTCGCGGGAGGGCCCTCCAATGAGCAGTTCTTC	CASSFAGGPSNEQFF
TRBV5-6	TRBD1	.	TRBJ1-6	TGTGCCAGCAGGTCTACAGGGGGCGCAAGATCACCCCTCCACTTT	CASRSTGGARSPLHF
TRBV6-5	.	.	TRBJ1-1	TGTGCCAGCAGCGCTGGGCCGTTAGAAGCTTTCTTT	CASSAGPLEAFF
TRBV12-3/TRBV12-4	.	.	TRBJ2-3	TGTGCCGTACCGCGGGGCGATACGCAGTATTTT	CAVPRGDTQYF
TRBV5-1	.	.	TRBJ2-1	TGCGCCAGCAGCAGGGGCCCGGGCAATGAGCAGTTCTTC	CASSRGPGNEQFF
TRBV5-1	.	.	TRBJ2-2	TGCGCCAGCAGCCTATCGACAGTTACCGGGGAGCTGTTTTTT	CASSLSTVTGELFF
TRBV20-1	TRBD1	.	TRBJ1-1	TGCAGTGCTAGCAAGGGGGCGGGGAACACTGAAGCTTTCTTT	CSASKGAGNTEAFF
TRBV5-6	.	few	TRBJ2-1	TGTGCCAGCAGCTTTATAGGGTACAATGAGCAGTTCTTC	CASSFIGYNEQFF
TRBV10-3	.	many	TRBJ1-6	TGTGCCATGAGACGAGCAGGAGTCTATAATTCACCCCTCCACTTT	CAMRRAGVYNSPLHF
TRBV6-5	TRBD2	.	TRBJ2-1	TGTGCCAGCAGTTACACGGGACTAGCGGGGGGGCTGGTGGGGAATGAGCAGTTCTTC	CASSYTGLAGGLVGNEQFF
TRBV29-1	.	.	TRBJ2-1	TGCAGCGCCCGCAAATCATCGGGCGATGAGCAGTTCTTC	CSARKSSGDEQFF
TRBV29-1	.	few	TRBJ2-3	TGCAGCGTTGATAAGGGGGTCCCAGATACGCAGTATTTT	CSVDKGVPDTQYF
TRBV11-2	TRBD2	.	TRBJ2-1	TGTGCCAGCAGCCATAGCGGGAGTACCTATGAGCAGTTCTTC	CASSHSGSTYEQFF
TRBV5-1	.	.	TRBJ2-5	TGCGCCAGCAGCCCAACGGACAGTCTTGAGACCCAGTACTTC	CASSPTDSLETQYF
TRBV5-1	.	.	TRBJ1-1	TGCGCCAGCAGCTTGGAGGGCAGGCCTGGGAACACTGAAGCTTTCTTT	CASSLEGRPGNTEAFF
TRBV20-1	TRBD2	few	TRBJ2-1	TGCAGTGCTAGAGAAACGACTAGCGGATTCTACAATGAGCAGTTCTTC	CSARETTSGFYNEQFF
TRBV4-2	.	many	TRBJ1-4	TGTGCCAGCAGCCAAGATCGTAAGGGGGAGGCAAATGAAAAACTGTTTTTT	CASSQDRKGEANEKLFF
TRBV4-2	TRBD2	.	TRBJ2-3	TGTGCCAGCAGCCAGAGCGGGAGGGGAACAATCGGGGATACGCAGTATTTT	CASSQSGRGTIGDTQYF
TRBV16	.	few	TRBJ2-7	TGTGCCAGCAGCCAATCGGTTCAGGGGTGGTTGTACTTC	CASSQSVQGWLYF
TRBV6-2/TRBV6-3	TRBD2	.	TRBJ2-3	TGTGCCAGCAGTTCGGGACTACACCGCGGTACGCAGTATTTT	CASSSGLHRGTQYF
TRBV24-1	.	few	TRBJ2-3	TGTGCCACCAGTGGGGTATCAACCTTTAGCACAGATACGCAGTATTTT	CATSGVSTFSTDTQYF
TRBV7-8	.	.	TRBJ2-1	TGTGCCAGCAGCCCTATCGACAATGAGCAGTTCTTC	CASSPIDNEQFF
TRBV7-8	TRBD2	.	TRBJ2-3	TGTGCCAGCAGCTTCCCGCAGGGAGGGTTTGAGACAGATACGCAGTATTTT	CASSFPQGGFETDTQYF
TRBV19	.	.	TRBJ1-1	TGTGCCAGTAGTATATTTAGAGGGACTGAAGCTTTCTTT	CASSIFRGTEAFF
TRBV19	.	once	TRBJ1-5	TGTGCCAGTAGTATAACTGACAATCAGCCCCAGCATTTT	CASSITDNQPQHF
TRBV4-2	.	few	TRBJ1-6	TGTGCCAGCAGCCAAGAGCGTCAGGGGACCCATAATTCACCCCTCCACTTT	CASSQERQGTHNSPLHF
TRBV3-1	.	few	TRBJ2-5	TGTGCCAGCAGCCAATCCCTGGGCAGGCAAGAGACCCAGTACTTC	CASSQSLGRQETQYF
TRBV6-2/TRBV6-3	TRBD1	.	TRBJ2-7	TGTGCCAGCAGCCCCTCCGGGACAGGTCTCTTCGAGCAGTACTTC	CASSPSGTGLFEQYF
TRBV29-1	.	few	TRBJ1-1	TGCAGCTTCTGGACGGAAAACGATGGCACTGAAGCTTTCTTT	CSFWTENDGTEAFF
TRBV5-1	.	.	TRBJ2-5	TGCGCCAGCAGCTTGGCCGGGGTATCGGAGACCCAGTACTTC	CASSLAGVSETQYF